This TCR beta chain is from a study of T cells in Graves' hyperthyroidism and ophthalmopathy. Broader study findings: Clonotypes that were expanded in thyroid above 0.001 mostly appeared in blood too.

This clonotype was seen at least ten times. What it binds is unknown. This CDR3 spans 15 amino acids. V was clipped by 1 base and J by 10 bases, with 14 bases between them. CDR1 SGHAT and CDR2 FQNNGV come from the germline V gene. Researchers amplified the TCR beta CDR3 regions from RNA transcripts. The study used the HTBI primer set for a first-round RT-PCR of the TCR CDR3. A single record per CDR3 protein comes from TCRdb applying MiXCR to the multiplex PCR reads. The sample carries a few hundred thousand distinct CDR3 sequences, 15% to 18% recorded once. The chain has TRBV11-2 and TRBJ1-6; D gene uncertain. The sample was blood. The receptor's source is a young woman with Graves' hyperthyroidism. The CDR3 protein is CASSLGVSNGSPLHF. DNA of the CDR3: TGTGCCAGCAGCTTAGGCGTTTCGAACGGATCACCCCTCCACTTT.